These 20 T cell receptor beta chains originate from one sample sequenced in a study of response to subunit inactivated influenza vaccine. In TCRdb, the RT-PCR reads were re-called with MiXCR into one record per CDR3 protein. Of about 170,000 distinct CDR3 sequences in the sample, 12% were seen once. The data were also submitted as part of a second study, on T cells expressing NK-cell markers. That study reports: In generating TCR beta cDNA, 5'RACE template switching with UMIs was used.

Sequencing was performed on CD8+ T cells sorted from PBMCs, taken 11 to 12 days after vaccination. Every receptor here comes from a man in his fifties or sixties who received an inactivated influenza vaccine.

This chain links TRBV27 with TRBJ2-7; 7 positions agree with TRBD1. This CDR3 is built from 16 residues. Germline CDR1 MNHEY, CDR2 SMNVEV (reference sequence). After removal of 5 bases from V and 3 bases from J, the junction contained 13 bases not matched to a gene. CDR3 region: CASSPPRGRRFYEQYF. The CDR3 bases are TGTGCCAGCAGTCCACCTAGGGGGCGCAGGTTCTACGAGCAGTACTTC.

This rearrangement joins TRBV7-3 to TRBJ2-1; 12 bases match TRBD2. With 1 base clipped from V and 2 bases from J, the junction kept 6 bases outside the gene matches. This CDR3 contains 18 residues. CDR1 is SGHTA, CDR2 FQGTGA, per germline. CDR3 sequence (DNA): TGTGCCAGCAGCTTAATTTCTAGCGGGAGGGCCCCCTACAATGAGCAGTTCTTC. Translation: CASSLISSGRAPYNEQFF.

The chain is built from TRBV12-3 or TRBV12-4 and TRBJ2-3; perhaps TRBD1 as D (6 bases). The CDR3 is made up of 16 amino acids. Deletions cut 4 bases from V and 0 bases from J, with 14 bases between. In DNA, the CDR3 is TGTGCCAGCAGTTCACCCGCACAGGGTAGCACAGATACGCAGTATTTT. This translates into CASSSPAQGSTDTQYF.

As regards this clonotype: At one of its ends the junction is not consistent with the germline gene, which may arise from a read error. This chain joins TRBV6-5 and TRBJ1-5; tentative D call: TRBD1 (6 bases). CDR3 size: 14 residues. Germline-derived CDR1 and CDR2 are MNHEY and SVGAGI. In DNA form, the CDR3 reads TGTGCCAGCAGTTACGGGGGGGCGGATCAGCCCCATCATTTT. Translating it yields CASSYGGADQPHHF.

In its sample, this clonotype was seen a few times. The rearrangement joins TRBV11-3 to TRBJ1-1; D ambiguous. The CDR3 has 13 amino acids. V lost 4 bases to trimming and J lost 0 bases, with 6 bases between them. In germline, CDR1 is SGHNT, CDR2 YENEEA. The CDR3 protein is CASSSTVNTEAFF. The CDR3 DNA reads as TGTGCCAGCAGCTCGACGGTGAACACTGAAGCTTTCTTT.

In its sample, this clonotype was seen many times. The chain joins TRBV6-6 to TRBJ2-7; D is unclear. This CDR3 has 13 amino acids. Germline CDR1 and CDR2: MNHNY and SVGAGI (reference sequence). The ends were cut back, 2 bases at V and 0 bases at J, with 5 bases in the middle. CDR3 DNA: TGTGCCAGCAGTTACGGGATCTCCTACGAGCAGTACTTC. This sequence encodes CASSYGISYEQYF.

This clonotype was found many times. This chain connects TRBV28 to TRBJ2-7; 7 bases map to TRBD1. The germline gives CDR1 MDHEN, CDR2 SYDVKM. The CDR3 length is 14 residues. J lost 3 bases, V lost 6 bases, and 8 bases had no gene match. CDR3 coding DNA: TGTGCCAGCAGGCCTACAGGGGCCGGCTACGAGCAGTACTTC. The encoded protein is CASRPTGAGYEQYF.

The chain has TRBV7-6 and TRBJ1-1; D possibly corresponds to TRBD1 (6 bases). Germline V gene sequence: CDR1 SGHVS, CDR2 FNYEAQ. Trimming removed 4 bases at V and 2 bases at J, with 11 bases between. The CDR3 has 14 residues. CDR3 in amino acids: CASSSGHSNTEAFF. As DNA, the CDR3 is TGTGCCAGCAGCTCGGGACACTCTAACACTGAAGCTTTCTTT.

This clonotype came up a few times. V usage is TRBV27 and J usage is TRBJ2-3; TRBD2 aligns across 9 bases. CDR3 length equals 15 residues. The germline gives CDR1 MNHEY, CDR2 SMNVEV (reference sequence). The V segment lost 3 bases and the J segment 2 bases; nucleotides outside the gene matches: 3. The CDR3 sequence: CASSFLAGFTDTQYF. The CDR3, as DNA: TGTGCCAGCAGTTTCCTAGCGGGGTTCACAGATACGCAGTATTTT.

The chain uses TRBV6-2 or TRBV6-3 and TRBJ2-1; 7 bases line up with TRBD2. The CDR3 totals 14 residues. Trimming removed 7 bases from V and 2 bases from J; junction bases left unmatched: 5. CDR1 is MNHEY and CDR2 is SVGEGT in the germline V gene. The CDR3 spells CASTRLAPYNEQFF. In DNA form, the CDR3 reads TGTGCCAGCACCCGACTAGCCCCCTACAATGAGCAGTTCTTC.

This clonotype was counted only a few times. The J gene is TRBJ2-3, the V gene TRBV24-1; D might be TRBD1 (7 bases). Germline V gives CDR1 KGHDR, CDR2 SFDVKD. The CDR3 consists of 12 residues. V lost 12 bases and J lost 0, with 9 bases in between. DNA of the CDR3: TGTGCCGCGGGACAGAGCACAGATACGCAGTATTTT. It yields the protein CAAGQSTDTQYF.

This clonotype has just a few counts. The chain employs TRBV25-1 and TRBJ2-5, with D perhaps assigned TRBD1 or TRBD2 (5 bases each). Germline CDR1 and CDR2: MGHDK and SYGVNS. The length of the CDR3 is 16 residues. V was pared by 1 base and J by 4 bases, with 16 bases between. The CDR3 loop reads CASSEFPGDGRETQYF. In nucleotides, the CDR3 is TGTGCCAGCAGTGAATTCCCCGGGGACGGCAGAGAGACCCAGTACTTC.

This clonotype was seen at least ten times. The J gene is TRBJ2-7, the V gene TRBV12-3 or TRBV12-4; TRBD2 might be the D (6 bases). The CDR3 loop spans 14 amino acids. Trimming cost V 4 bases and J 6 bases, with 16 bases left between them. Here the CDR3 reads CASSSTGDSPEQYF. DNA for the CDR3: TGTGCCAGCAGTTCAACGGGGGACTCCCCCGAGCAGTACTTC.

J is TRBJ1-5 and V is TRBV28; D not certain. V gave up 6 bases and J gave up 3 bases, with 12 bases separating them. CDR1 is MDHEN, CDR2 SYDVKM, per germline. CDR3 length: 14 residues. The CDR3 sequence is CASSLMGYNQPQHF. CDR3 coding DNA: TGTGCCAGCAGCCTAATGGGGTACAATCAGCCCCAGCATTTT.

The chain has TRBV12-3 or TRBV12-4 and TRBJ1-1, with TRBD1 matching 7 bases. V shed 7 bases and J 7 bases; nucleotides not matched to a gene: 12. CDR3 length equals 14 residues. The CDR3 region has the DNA TGTGCCAGCACCCCGACAGGGCTTGGAGGTGAAGCTTTCTTT. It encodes CASTPTGLGGEAFF.

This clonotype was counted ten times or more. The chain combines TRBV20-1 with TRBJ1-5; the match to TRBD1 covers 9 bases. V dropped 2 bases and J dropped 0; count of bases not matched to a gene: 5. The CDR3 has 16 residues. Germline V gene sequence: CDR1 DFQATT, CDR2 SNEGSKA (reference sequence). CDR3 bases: TGCAGTGCTAGACCGGGACAGGGTTATAGCAATCAGCCCCAGCATTTT. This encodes CSARPGQGYSNQPQHF.

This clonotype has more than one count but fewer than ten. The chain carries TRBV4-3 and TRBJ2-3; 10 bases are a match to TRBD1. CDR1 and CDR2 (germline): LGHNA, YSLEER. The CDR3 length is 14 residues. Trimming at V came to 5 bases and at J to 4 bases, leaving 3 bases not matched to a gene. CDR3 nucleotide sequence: TGCGCCAGCAGCAAAGGACAGGGGGCAGATACGCAGTATTTT. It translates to CASSKGQGADTQYF.

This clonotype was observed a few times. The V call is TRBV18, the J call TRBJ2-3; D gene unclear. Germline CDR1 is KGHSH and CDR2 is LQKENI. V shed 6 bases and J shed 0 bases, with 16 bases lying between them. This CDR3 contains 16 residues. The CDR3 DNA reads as TGTGCCAGCTCGCCGCAGACCCCATCTAGCACAGATACGCAGTATTTT. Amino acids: CASSPQTPSSTDTQYF.

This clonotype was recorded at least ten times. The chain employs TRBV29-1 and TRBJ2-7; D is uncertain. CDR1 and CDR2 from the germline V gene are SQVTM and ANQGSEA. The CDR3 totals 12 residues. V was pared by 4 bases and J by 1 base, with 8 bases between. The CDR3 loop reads CSVVFGSYEQYF. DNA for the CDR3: TGCAGCGTTGTTTTTGGGTCCTACGAGCAGTACTTC.

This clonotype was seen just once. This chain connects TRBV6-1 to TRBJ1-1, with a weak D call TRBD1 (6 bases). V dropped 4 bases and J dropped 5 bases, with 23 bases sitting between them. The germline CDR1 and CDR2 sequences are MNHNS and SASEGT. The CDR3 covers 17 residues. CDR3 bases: TGTGCCAGCAGTGTCCTAAGGGGCGGGGGGCTGCATACTGAAGCTTTCTTT. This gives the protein CASSVLRGGGLHTEAFF.